The clone carrying this T cell receptor (beta chain) was recorded a few times. What it recognizes is unknown. Use of 60 Vbeta and 13 Jbeta primers characterized the PCR. Clones were read by immunoSEQ multiplex PCR, and TCRdb kept only the in-frame ones, dropping some. The data show approximately 170,000 clones, roughly 85% seen once. V gave up 6 bases and J gave up 5 bases; unmatched junction bases: 8. This CDR3 spans 15 amino acids. CDR1 and CDR2 from the germline V gene are SEHNR and FQNEAQ (reference sequence). The record originates from a study of cytomegalovirus exposure and HLA in healthy donors. Overall study: A previous analysis identified about 110 million unique TCR beta sequences derived from 180 million or so T cells.

General study points: It has been reported that TCR beta sequences accurately predicted the HLA-A and HLA-B alleles of most subjects. Under in vitro conditions, a few CMV-associated chains were confirmed as specific for CMV antigens.

The V call is TRBV7-9, the J call TRBJ2-3, with 10 bases aligning to TRBD1. The sequence came from a boy aged 2-15 years in good health and CMV-seronegative. Sequences were obtained from PBMCs. CDR3 in DNA: TGTGCCAGCAGTTTGACGTGGACAGGGGGAGATACGCAGTATTTT. Amino acid sequence: CASSLTWTGGDTQYF.